The 17 T cell receptor beta chains given below trace back to one sample, sequenced in a study of control samples from healthy donors and cancer patients. Clones were read by immunoSEQ multiplex PCR, and TCRdb kept only the in-frame ones, dropping some. The data contain around 120,000 clones, over 90% of them singletons. The sequenced sample consisted of blood. These receptors came from a man aged 25-45 years in good health.

In this sample, this clone turned up once. The chain combines TRBV18 with TRBJ2-3; TRBD2 matches at 11 bases. The CDR3 has 17 amino acids. Germline lookup yields CDR1 KGHSH and CDR2 LQKENI. The J segment lost 1 base and the V segment lost 4 bases, leaving 7 bases of the junction unmatched. CDR3 DNA sequence: TGTGCCAGCTCACTTATAGCGGGGGGGCCAGGCACAGATACGCAGTATTTT. This codes for CASSLIAGGPGTDTQYF. The variable domain in full, with the rest retrieved from reference TRBV18 and TRBJ2-3, is NAGVMQNPRHLVRRRGQEARLRCSPMKGHSHVYWYRQLPEEGLKFMVYLQKENIIDESGMPKERFSAEFPKEGPSILRIQQVVRGDSAAYFCASSLIAGGPGTDTQYFGPGTRLTVL.

The genes are TRBV10-1 and TRBJ1-1, with D maybe TRBD1 (5 bases). The germline gives CDR1 WNHNN, CDR2 SYGVQD (reference sequence). Trimming cost V 0 bases and J 9 bases, with 11 bases left between them. The length of the CDR3 is 13 residues. CDR3: CASSESGGVKAFF. The CDR3 nucleotides read TGCGCCAGCAGTGAGTCGGGGGGAGTGAAAGCTTTCTTT.

Only a few counts were recorded for this clone. This CDR3 is also generated by other DNA sequences in the sample. The V call is TRBV11-2, the J call TRBJ2-5, with 8 bases matching TRBD1. Germline trimming cut 3 bases from V and 2 bases from J; bases unmatched to any gene: 2. The CDR3 covers 14 residues. Germline values: CDR1 SGHAT, CDR2 FQNNGV. The CDR3 DNA follows: TGTGCCAGCAGCTTCAGGACAGGGCAAGAGACCCAGTACTTC. Its protein product is CASSFRTGQETQYF. Filled out from reference TRBV11-2 and TRBJ2-5, the complete variable domain reads EAGVAQSPRYKIIEKRQSVAFWCNPISGHATLYWYQQILGQGPKLLIQFQNNGVVDDSQLPKDRFSAERLKGVDSTLKIQPAKLEDSAVYLCASSFRTGQETQYFGPGTRLLVL.

V is TRBV19 and J is TRBJ1-3; no clear D. The CDR3 covers 16 residues. Germline CDR1 and CDR2: LNHDA and SQIVND (reference sequence). Trimming removed 2 bases at V and 0 bases at J, with 11 bases between. The CDR3 loop is CASSIQAAISGNTIYF. For the CDR3, the DNA is TGTGCCAGTAGTATACAGGCAGCGATCTCTGGAAACACCATATATTTT.

The rearrangement uses TRBV28 and TRBJ2-5; TRBD2 matches at 7 bases. The CDR3 runs 13 residues. CDR1 and CDR2 (germline): MDHEN, SYDVKM. V trimming: 6 bases; J trimming: 3 bases; junction bases outside the gene matches: 4. The CDR3 is CASRESGEETQYF. As DNA, the CDR3 is TGTGCCAGCAGGGAAAGCGGGGAAGAGACCCAGTACTTC.

The sample holds one count of this clone. The V gene is TRBV28, the J gene TRBJ2-3; 13 positions match TRBD2. There are 18 residues in the CDR3. The V gene end was trimmed by 8 bases and the J gene end by 5 bases; junction bases not matched to a gene: 16. The germline CDR1 and CDR2 sequences are MDHEN and SYDVKM. The CDR3 sequence is CASGIGLAGERAQDTQYF. Here the CDR3 DNA reads TGTGCCAGCGGCATCGGACTAGCGGGGGAAAGGGCACAAGATACGCAGTATTTT.

The chain joins TRBV6-5 to TRBJ1-2; 8 bases agree with TRBD1. The germline CDR1 and CDR2 sequences are MNHEY and SVGAGI. The V and J ends lost 3 bases and 6 bases, in that order; junction bases with no gene match: 6. This CDR3 has 14 residues. The CDR3 loop reads CASSYSAGGDGYTF. Here the CDR3 DNA reads TGTGCCAGCAGTTATTCGGCAGGGGGCGATGGCTACACCTTC.

V is TRBV30 and J is TRBJ1-4; 8 positions match TRBD1. CDR1 is GTSNPN and CDR2 is SVGIG in the germline V gene (reference sequence). The CDR3 runs 16 residues. V trimming: 1 base; J trimming: 4 bases; junction bases outside the gene matches: 8. This CDR3 reads CAWSETGTGSNEKLFF. CDR3 DNA: TGTGCCTGGAGTGAGACCGGGACAGGTAGTAATGAAAAACTGTTTTTT.

V gene TRBV2 combines with J gene TRBJ1-2, with TRBD1 matching 8 bases. V trimming: 5 bases; J trimming: 7 bases; junction bases outside the gene matches: 6. Germline V CDR1 and CDR2: SNHLY, FYNNEI. This CDR3 has 13 residues. The CDR3 is CASSPDRGGGYTF. DNA of the CDR3: TGTGCCAGCAGTCCCGACAGGGGAGGTGGCTACACCTTC.

The chain joins TRBV6-1 to TRBJ2-5, with 7 bases identical to TRBD2. V was clipped by 1 base and J by 2 bases; unmatched bases: 4. This CDR3 is 15 amino acids long. CDR1 is MNHNS, CDR2 SASEGT, per germline. DNA for the CDR3: TGTGCCAGCAGTGAAGGACCGGGGGGTCAAGAGACCCAGTACTTC. The encoded protein is CASSEGPGGQETQYF.

The gene calls are TRBV5-1 and TRBJ2-5; D perhaps matches TRBD2 (6 bases). CDR1 is SGHRS and CDR2 is YFSETQ in the germline V gene. This CDR3 region has 16 residues. Trimming left V 3 bases short and J 2 bases short, with 17 bases between. This chain's CDR3 is CASSSNAGTVQETQYF. CDR3 sequence (DNA): TGCGCCAGCAGCTCGAATGCCGGGACTGTACAAGAGACCCAGTACTTC.

Comments on this clone: An end of the junction differs from the germline gene, which may be a read error. V gene TRBV28 combines with J gene TRBJ1-6, with D possibly being TRBD1 (5 bases). This CDR3 has 16 residues. The germline V gene has CDR1 MDHEN and CDR2 SYDVKM. This chain's CDR3 is CASSLKTGSFNSPLHF. The DNA of the CDR3 is TGTGCCAGCAGTTTAAAAACAGGCTCCTTTAATTCACCCCTCCACTTT.

The V call is TRBV19, the J call TRBJ1-5, with TRBD1 matching 8 bases. The germline V gene encodes CDR1 LNHDA and CDR2 SQIVND (reference sequence). V dropped 2 bases and J dropped 3; count of bases not matched to a gene: 3. This CDR3 spans 15 amino acids. The CDR3 sequence: CASSIRQGINQPQHF. In DNA, the CDR3 is TGTGCCAGTAGTATACGACAGGGGATCAATCAGCCCCAGCATTTT.

The V and J genes are TRBV29-1 and TRBJ2-5, with 10 nucleotides matching TRBD2. V lost 7 bases, J lost 6 bases, and 14 bases stayed unmatched. Germline V CDR1 and CDR2: SQVTM, ANQGSEA. CDR3 length: 15 amino acids. The CDR3 DNA follows: TGCAGCGCACGAGCGGGAGGGGCGTTAGAACAGACCCAGTACTTC. Translation: CSARAGGALEQTQYF.

A word on this clone: Given the absence of the conserved phenylalanine or tryptophan at the CDR3 end, a read error is likely. The DNA is left out, because the CDR3 cannot be placed on it with certainty; the CDR3 is given as TCRdb lists it. The J gene is TRBJ1-2, the V gene TRBV15. CDR1 is LNHNV and CDR2 is YYDKDF in the germline V gene (reference sequence). Both ends counted, the CDR3 spans 13 residues. The CDR3 protein is CATSRDRPGRRSE.

The V and J genes are TRBV5-6 and TRBJ1-1; D call uncertain. The V gene lost 0 bases and the J gene lost 4 bases, with 13 bases spanning the gap. The CDR3 consists of 15 residues. Germline V CDR1 and CDR2: SGHDT, YYEEEE. The CDR3 coding sequence is TGTGCCAGCAGCTTGGCCCCTTCAATAGGCACTGAAGCTTTCTTT. It yields the protein CASSLAPSIGTEAFF.

The chain employs TRBV6-4 and TRBJ2-5, with D unclear. This CDR3 comprises 14 residues. V was cut by 7 bases and J by 2 bases, with 14 bases left in between. Germline lookup yields CDR1 MRHNA and CDR2 SNTAGT. DNA of the CDR3: TGTGCCAGCACCGAACATCTCGCACAAGAGACCCAGTACTTC. It codes for CASTEHLAQETQYF.